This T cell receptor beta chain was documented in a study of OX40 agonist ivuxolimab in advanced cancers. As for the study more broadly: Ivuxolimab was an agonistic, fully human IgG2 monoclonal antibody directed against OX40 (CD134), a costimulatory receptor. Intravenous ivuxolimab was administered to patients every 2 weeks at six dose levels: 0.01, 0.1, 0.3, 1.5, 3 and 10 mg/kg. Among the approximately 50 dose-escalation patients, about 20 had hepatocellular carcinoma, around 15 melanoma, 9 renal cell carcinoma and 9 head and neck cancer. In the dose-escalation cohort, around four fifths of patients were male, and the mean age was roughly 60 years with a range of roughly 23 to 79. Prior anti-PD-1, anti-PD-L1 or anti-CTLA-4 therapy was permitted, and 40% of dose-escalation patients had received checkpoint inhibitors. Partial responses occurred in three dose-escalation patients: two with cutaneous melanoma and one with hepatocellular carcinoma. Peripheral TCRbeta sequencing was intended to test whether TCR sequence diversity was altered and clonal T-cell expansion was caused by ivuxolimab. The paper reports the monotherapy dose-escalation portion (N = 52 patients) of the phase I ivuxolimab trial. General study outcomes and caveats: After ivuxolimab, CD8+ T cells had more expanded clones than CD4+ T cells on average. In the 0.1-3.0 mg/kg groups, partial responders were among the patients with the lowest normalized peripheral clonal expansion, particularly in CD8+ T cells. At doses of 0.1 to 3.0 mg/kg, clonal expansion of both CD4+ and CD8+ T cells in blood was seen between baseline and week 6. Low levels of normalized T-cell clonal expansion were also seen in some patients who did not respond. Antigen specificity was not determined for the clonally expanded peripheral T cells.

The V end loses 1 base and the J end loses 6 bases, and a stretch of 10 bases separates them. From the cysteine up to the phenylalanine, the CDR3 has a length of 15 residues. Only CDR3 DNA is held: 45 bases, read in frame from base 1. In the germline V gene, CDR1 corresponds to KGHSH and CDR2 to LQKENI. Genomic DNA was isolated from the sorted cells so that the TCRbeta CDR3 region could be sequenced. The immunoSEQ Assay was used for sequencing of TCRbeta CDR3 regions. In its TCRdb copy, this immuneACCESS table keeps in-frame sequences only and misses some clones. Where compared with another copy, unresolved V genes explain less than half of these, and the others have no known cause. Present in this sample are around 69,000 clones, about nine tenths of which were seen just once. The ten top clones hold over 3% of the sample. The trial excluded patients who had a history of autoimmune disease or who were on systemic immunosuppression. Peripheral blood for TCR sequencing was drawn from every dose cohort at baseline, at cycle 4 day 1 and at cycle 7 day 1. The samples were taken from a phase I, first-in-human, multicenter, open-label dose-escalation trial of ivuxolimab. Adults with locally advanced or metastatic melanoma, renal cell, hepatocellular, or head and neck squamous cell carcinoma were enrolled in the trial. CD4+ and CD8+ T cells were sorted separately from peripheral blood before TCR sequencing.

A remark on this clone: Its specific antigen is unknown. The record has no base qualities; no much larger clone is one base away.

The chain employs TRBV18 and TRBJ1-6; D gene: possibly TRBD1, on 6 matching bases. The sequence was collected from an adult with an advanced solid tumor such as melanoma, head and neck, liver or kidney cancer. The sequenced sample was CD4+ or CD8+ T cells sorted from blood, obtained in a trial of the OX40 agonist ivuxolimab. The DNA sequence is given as TGTGCCAGCTCACCACAGCGACAGGCTAATTCACCCCTCCACTTT. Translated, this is CASSPQRQANSPLHF.